This TCR beta chain was sequenced for a study of blood T cells in healthy people across ages. A word on this clonotype: What it binds is unknown.

Trimming left V 5 bases short and J 5 bases short, with 16 bases between. Looked up from germline, CDR1 is SEHNR and CDR2 is FQNEAQ (reference sequence). The length of the CDR3 is 15 residues. Findings and caveats of the study: Diversity figures based on one million T cells were deemed too low.

Combining a sample-barcoded 5' primer with a J-beta primer mix, a second PCR ran for 7 to 11 cycles. Via MiXCR, TCRdb re-called the 5' RACE reads, giving one row per CDR3 protein. The sample has hundreds of thousands of distinct CDR3 sequences, roughly 64% seen once. Material: blood. The source of this sequence is a man aged 30 to 39 in good health. The chain carries TRBV7-9 and TRBJ2-1; D possibly corresponds to TRBD2 (5 bases). The CDR3, as DNA: TGTGCCAGCAGCGCAATCCGGGGAATAAACAATGAGCAGTTCTTC. Translated: CASSAIRGINNEQFF.